These 3 T cell receptor beta chains originate from one sample sequenced in a study of CD8 T cells in ankylosing spondylitis (dated 2017 in TCRdb). Library generation was performed with 5' RACE. TCRdb lists the instrument as Illumina HiSeq 2500. TCRdb reworked the public reads: Q25 trimming with fastp, MiXCR clone assembly, productive beta chains retained. Rows are unified per CDR3 protein, each entry keeping the most common DNA and genes. The sample table contains under 250,000 distinct CDR3 sequences; only one count was recorded for roughly 32% of them. The top ten hold about 4.2% of the sample. The sequenced sample consisted of blood, either unsorted or a sorted T cell fraction (not recorded which). The source is a male donor with ankylosing spondylitis or in good health (not recorded which).

This chain joins TRBV15 and TRBJ2-3, with TRBD1 matching over 7 bases. Per germline, CDR1 LNHNV and CDR2 YYDKDF (reference sequence). V was clipped by 1 base and J by 3 bases; unmatched bases: 10. This CDR3 is 17 amino acids long. CDR3 loop: CATSRVRRGPRTDTQYF. The CDR3 nucleotides are TGTGCCACCAGCAGAGTTAGAAGGGGGCCCAGGACAGATACGCAGTATTTT.

This clonotype came up a few times. The genes are TRBV6-2 or TRBV6-3 and TRBJ2-7; no clear D gene. V lost 6 bases, J lost 7 bases, and 16 bases lay in between. The germline V gene has CDR1 MNHEY and CDR2 SVGEGT. This CDR3 has 13 residues. CDR3 amino acids: CASSLRYLREQYF. CDR3 in DNA: TGTGCCAGCAGCCTAAGGTATCTACGGGAGCAGTACTTC.

The chain uses TRBV9 and TRBJ2-7; 7 bases are shared with TRBD2. V dropped 0 bases and J dropped 9; count of bases not matched to a gene: 6. Looked up from germline, CDR1 is SGDLS and CDR2 is YYNGEE. CDR3 length: 13 residues. This CDR3 is CASSVDGGVAQYF. The CDR3 nucleotides are TGTGCCAGCAGCGTAGATGGGGGGGTCGCGCAGTACTTC.